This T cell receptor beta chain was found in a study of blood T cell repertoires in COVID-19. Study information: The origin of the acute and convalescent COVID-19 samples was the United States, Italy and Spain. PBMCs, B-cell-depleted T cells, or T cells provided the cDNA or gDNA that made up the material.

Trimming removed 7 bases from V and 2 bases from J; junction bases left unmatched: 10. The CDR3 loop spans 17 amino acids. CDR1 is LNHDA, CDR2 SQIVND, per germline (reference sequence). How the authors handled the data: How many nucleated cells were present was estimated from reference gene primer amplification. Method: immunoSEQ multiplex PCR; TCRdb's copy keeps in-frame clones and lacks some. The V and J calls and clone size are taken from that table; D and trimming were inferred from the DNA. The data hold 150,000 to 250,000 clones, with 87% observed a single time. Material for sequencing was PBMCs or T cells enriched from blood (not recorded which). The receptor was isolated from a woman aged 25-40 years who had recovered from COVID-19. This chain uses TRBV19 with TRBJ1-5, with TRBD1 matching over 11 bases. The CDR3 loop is CASTPRDRGSGNQPQHF. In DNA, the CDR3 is TGTGCCAGTACCCCTCGGGACAGGGGGTCTGGCAATCAGCCCCAGCATTTT.